This is a list of T cell receptor beta chains from one sample in a study of blood T cells in healthy people across ages. TCRdb reanalysed the 5' RACE reads using MiXCR and keeps one entry per CDR3 protein. The repertoire consists of 800,000 to 1,300,000 distinct CDR3 sequences, with 25% occurring once and the leading ten covering approximately 0.75%. In addition, the sample was reused for a study of T cells of mothers and their children.

Source material: blood. The receptor set was obtained from a girl aged 2 to 10 in good health. Both conserved end residues are part of each CDR3. D genes are given only for firm matches. The size field is filled for only some rows; it gives once, few, many or a size class.

J gene	CDR3 length	V gene	clone size	D gene	CDR3 protein	CDR3 DNA
TRBJ2-5	18	TRBV7-6	few	-	CASSLALHTGDSGETQYF	TGTGCCAGCAGCTTAGCTCTTCACACAGGCGACTCGGGCGAGACCCAGTACTTC
TRBJ1-1	14	TRBV10-2	few	-	CASSDPVRNTEAFF	TGCGCCAGCAGTGATCCGGTAAGGAACACTGAAGCCTTCTTT
TRBJ2-3	18	TRBV20-1	-	-	CSASRSFPATGRADTQYF	TGCAGTGCCTCCCGGTCTTTTCCCGCGACAGGGAGGGCAGATACGCAGTATTTT
TRBJ2-1	12	TRBV27	-	-	CASSPGAHEQFF	TGTGCCAGCAGTCCGGGGGCGCATGAGCAGTTCTTC
TRBJ2-2	16	TRBV4-3	few	-	CASSQEPGLRTGELFF	TGCGCCAGCAGCCAAGAGCCGGGACTCCGCACCGGGGAGCTGTTTTTT
TRBJ2-3	15	TRBV5-1	-	TRBD2	CASSVGLGEPDTQYF	TGCGCCAGCAGCGTGGGACTAGGGGAACCAGATACGCAGTATTTT
TRBJ2-1	15	TRBV6-5	many	TRBD2	CASSLLAGGGNEQFF	TGTGCCAGCAGCTTACTAGCGGGAGGGGGTAATGAGCAGTTCTTC
TRBJ2-1	16	TRBV3-1	-	TRBD2	CASSHLAGGRFNEQFF	TGTGCCAGCAGCCACCTAGCGGGGGGCCGTTTCAATGAGCAGTTCTTC
TRBJ1-5	13	TRBV20-1	few	TRBD1	CSAYGQGPQPQHF	TGCAGTGCTTATGGACAGGGGCCTCAGCCCCAGCATTTT
TRBJ1-2	13	TRBV12-3/TRBV12-4	-	TRBD1	CASSVRTGNGYTF	TGTGCCAGCAGCGTTAGGACAGGGAATGGCTACACCTTC
TRBJ2-7	16	TRBV7-9	few	-	CASSFGRDTSSYEQYF	TGTGCCAGCAGCTTTGGTCGGGACACCAGCTCCTACGAGCAGTACTTC
TRBJ1-3	13	TRBV28	-	-	CASSLRVRGTIYF	TGTGCCAGCAGTCTCAGGGTCCGGGGCACCATATATTTT
TRBJ1-6	14	TRBV5-1	few	TRBD1	CASSGGQGNSPLHF	TGCGCCAGCAGCGGTGGACAGGGAAATTCACCCCTCCACTTT
TRBJ2-5	15	TRBV7-8	-	-	CASSLAQVFPGEQYF	TGTGCCAGCAGCTTAGCTCAGGTATTCCCAGGAGAGCAGTACTTC
TRBJ1-2	14	TRBV28	-	-	CASSLKTRNYGYTF	TGTGCCAGCAGTTTAAAGACGCGCAACTATGGCTACACCTTC
TRBJ2-7	15	TRBV10-3	-	-	CAISGRNVGFYEQYF	TGTGCCATCAGTGGTCGAAACGTTGGCTTCTACGAGCAGTACTTC
TRBJ2-1	15	TRBV27	few	-	CASSLGLALYNEQFF	TGTGCCAGCAGTTTAGGGCTAGCGCTTTACAATGAGCAGTTCTTC
TRBJ2-1	16	TRBV12-3/TRBV12-4	-	TRBD1	CASSSGLPGQINEQFF	TGTGCCAGCAGTTCGGGGTTACCGGGACAGATCAATGAGCAGTTCTTC
TRBJ2-2	15	TRBV7-2	few	TRBD1	CASSSGQLNTGELFF	TGTGCCAGCAGCTCGGGACAGCTAAACACCGGGGAGCTGTTTTTT
TRBJ2-5	15	TRBV20-1	few	TRBD1	CSAREDRGARETQYF	TGCAGTGCTAGAGAGGACAGGGGGGCTCGCGAGACCCAGTACTTC